The next 8 T cell receptor beta chains were all read from a single sample in a study of T cells in tuberculosis. Sequencing was performed with immunoSEQ multiplex PCR; in TCRdb, only in-frame clones are kept and a portion is missing. The table lists 25,000 to 35,000 clones, about 90% of them singletons. Time point indicated: new active TB diagnosis, blood taken before or within 7 days of starting treatment. Sequenced here: PBMCs, sampled at tuberculosis diagnosis. These receptors originate from an adult with tuberculosis. Some clones in this sample may be carry-over from other donors' samples.

V gene TRBV7-2 combines with J gene TRBJ1-1; 7 nucleotides match TRBD1. V gave up 5 bases and J gave up 0 bases; unmatched junction bases: 0. The CDR3 covers 13 residues. Germline CDR1 and CDR2: SGHTA and FQGNSA. This CDR3 reads CASSDRVNTEAFF. In nucleotides, the CDR3 is TGTGCCAGCAGCGACAGGGTGAACACTGAAGCTTTCTTT.

V usage is TRBV5-4 and J usage is TRBJ2-5, with D possibly matching TRBD2 (8 bases). Germline CDR1 SGHNT, CDR2 YYREEE (reference sequence). Trimming stripped 0 bases from V and 5 bases from J, with 14 bases between. The CDR3 is 15 residues long. Here the CDR3 reads CASSLAGRGLETQYF. The DNA of the CDR3 is TGTGCCAGCAGCTTGGCCGGGAGGGGGCTTGAGACCCAGTACTTC.

V and J are TRBV19 and TRBJ2-2; D gene ambiguous. Germline CDR1 and CDR2: LNHDA and SQIVND (reference sequence). Trimming shortened V by 5 bases and J by 7 bases, and 8 bases separated the two germline ends. The CDR3 covers 12 residues. The DNA of the CDR3 is TGTGCCAGTAGTCGGTTTGTCGGGGAGCTGTTTTTT. The encoded protein is CASSRFVGELFF. Filled out from reference TRBV19 and TRBJ2-2, the complete variable domain reads DGGITQSPKYLFRKEGQNVTLSCEQNLNHDAMYWYRQDPGQGLRLIYYSQIVNDFQKGDIAEGYSVSREKKESFPLTVTSAQKNPTAFYLCASSRFVGELFFGEGSRLTVL.

The chain joins TRBV6-1 to TRBJ1-1; possibly TRBD1 for D (5 bases). Germline V gene sequence: CDR1 MNHNS, CDR2 SASEGT. Trimming left V 10 bases short and J 5 bases short, with 17 bases between. The CDR3 spans 13 residues. The CDR3 bases are TGTGCCACCGCTACAGGCACGAGGACTGAAGCTTTCTTT. This encodes CATATGTRTEAFF.

The chain links TRBV19 to TRBJ2-7, with D possibly TRBD1 on 6 matching bases. V was cut by 3 bases and J by 4 bases, with 13 bases left in between. The CDR3 has 14 residues. Germline CDR1 reads LNHDA; CDR2 reads SQIVND (reference sequence). CDR3 in amino acids: CASSMGGQLYEQYF. The CDR3 DNA reads TGTGCCAGTAGTATGGGCGGACAGCTATACGAGCAGTACTTC.

This chain uses TRBV2 with TRBJ1-3; D is possibly TRBD1 (5 bases). The germline V gene has CDR1 SNHLY and CDR2 FYNNEI. The CDR3 contains 14 residues. V lost 6 bases and J lost 4, with 13 bases in between. The CDR3 loop reads CASSSRAFGNTIYF. The CDR3, as DNA: TGTGCCAGCAGCAGCAGGGCGTTCGGAAACACCATATATTTT.

The chain links TRBV5-1 to TRBJ2-3; TRBD1 aligns across 7 bases. CDR3 length equals 15 residues. Trimming cost V 3 bases and J 2 bases; bases outside gene matches: 6. The germline CDR1 and CDR2 sequences are SGHRS and YFSETQ. Here the CDR3 DNA reads TGCGCCAGCAGCTCGCCGGGACAGTCCACAGATACGCAGTATTTT. Its translation: CASSSPGQSTDTQYF.

This chain links TRBV6-5 with TRBJ2-3, with D unclear. Between the trimmed V and J ends, which lost 4 bases and 6 bases, there was a span of 17 bases. Germline V gene data show CDR1 as MNHEY and CDR2 as SVGAGI. The CDR3 runs 15 residues. CDR3 loop: CASSSPARQLDTQYF. The DNA for the CDR3 is TGTGCCAGCAGTTCTCCCGCCAGGCAATTGGATACGCAGTATTTT.